This T cell receptor (beta chain) is from a study of blood T cells in healthy people across ages. V gave up 3 bases and J gave up 10 bases; unmatched junction bases: 10. CDR3 length equals 15 residues. From germline, CDR1 is SGDLS and CDR2 YYNGEE. Study outcomes and limitations: Changes in expanded clonotypes were possibly confounded, as the CMV status of donors was unknown.

Regarding this clonotype: Its specificity is not known.

PCR was performed a second time for roughly 7 to 12 cycles using a sample-barcoded 5' primer and a J-beta primer mix. The study obtained at least 3 million CDR3-containing paired-end reads from every sample. One entry per CDR3 protein, called by TCRdb with MiXCR from the 5' RACE reads. The sample includes about 970,000 distinct CDR3 sequences, just over 50% of them seen just once. The sample was blood. The clonotype originates from a woman aged 55-70 years in good health. The chain recombines TRBV9 with TRBJ2-1, with TRBD2 identical over 10 bases. The CDR3 DNA sequence: TGTGCCAGCAGCGCCTTAGCGGGAGGCCTTGAAGAGCAGTTCTTC. Its protein product is CASSALAGGLEEQFF.